These 7 T cell receptor beta chains originate from one sample sequenced in a study of PD-1 blockade in classical Hodgkin lymphoma. Profiled with immunoSEQ multiplex PCR; TCRdb holds only in-frame clones, not every one. The sample records more than 30,000 clones, roughly four fifths being singletons. With no exception, relapse followed autologous stem cell transplantation in all patients, and brentuximab vedotin exposure varied. The input for sequencing was peripheral blood mononuclear cells (PBMCs), taken at baseline. All receptors come from a human donor with classical Hodgkin lymphoma.

This chain connects TRBV19 to TRBJ2-1, with 7 bases lining up with TRBD1. This CDR3 contains 13 residues. Trimming cost V 10 bases and J 2 bases; bases outside gene matches: 5. Germline CDR1 and CDR2: LNHDA and SQIVND (reference sequence). As DNA, the CDR3 is TGTGCCACCCGACAGGGTGCCTACAATGAGCAGTTCTTC. It translates to CATRQGAYNEQFF.

The chain carries TRBV6-6 and TRBJ1-1; D is unresolved. Trimming removed 2 bases at V and 4 bases at J, with 8 bases between. Germline CDR1 and CDR2: MNHNY and SVGAGI (reference sequence). The CDR3 is 13 residues long. As DNA, the CDR3 is TGTGCCAGCAGTTACCCCGGGCTCACTGAAGCTTTCTTT. Its translation: CASSYPGLTEAFF.

J is TRBJ2-4 and V is TRBV27; the D is unclear. Trimming left V 3 bases short and J 7 bases short, with 13 bases between. There are 14 residues in the CDR3. CDR1 is MNHEY and CDR2 is SMNVEV in the germline V gene (reference sequence). DNA of the CDR3: TGTGCCAGCAGTTTTGTCCAGCCCTTTAACATTCAGTACTTC. The encoded protein is CASSFVQPFNIQYF.

This rearrangement joins TRBV7-2 to TRBJ1-1; perhaps TRBD1 as D (5 bases). Looked up from germline, CDR1 is SGHTA and CDR2 is FQGNSA. This CDR3 is 16 amino acids long. Trimming took 5 bases from V and 4 from J, leaving 20 bases between them. Here the CDR3 reads CASSPRPGSGGTEAFF. Written as DNA, the CDR3 is TGTGCCAGCAGCCCGCGGCCGGGGTCCGGGGGCACTGAAGCTTTCTTT.

The chain couples TRBV5-6 to TRBJ2-7; 7 nucleotides agree with TRBD1. The CDR3 contains 15 residues. Unmatched junction bases numbered 10, after V lost 2 bases and J lost 5 bases. Germline V CDR1 and CDR2: SGHDT, YYEEEE. The CDR3 DNA reads TGTGCCAGCAGCTTCCGGACGGTTCAGGGGGACGAGCAGTACTTC. This gives the protein CASSFRTVQGDEQYF.

This chain connects TRBV4-2 to TRBJ1-2; weak D call: TRBD1 (5 bases). Trimming cost V 1 base and J 1 base, with 10 bases left between them. This CDR3 has 15 amino acids. Germline-derived CDR1 and CDR2 are LGHNA and YNFKEQ. The CDR3 here is CASSQVGQFNYGYTF. The CDR3 DNA follows: TGTGCCAGCAGCCAAGTAGGACAATTTAACTATGGCTACACCTTC.

The rearrangement links TRBV19 to TRBJ1-1; D possibly corresponds to TRBD1 (5 bases). Trimming left V 5 bases short and J 1 base short, with 8 bases between. Germline CDR1 reads LNHDA; CDR2 reads SQIVND (reference sequence). The CDR3 extends over 13 amino acids. CDR3 region: CASSHGTNTEAFF. The CDR3 DNA sequence: TGTGCCAGTAGTCACGGGACGAACACTGAAGCTTTCTTT.